Below are 27 T cell receptor beta chains sequenced from a single sample in a study of blood T cell repertoires in COVID-19. Measured with immunoSEQ multiplex PCR; TCRdb has only the in-frame clones, and not every one. The table lists tens of thousands of clones, about 88% of them singletons. The specimen sequenced was peripheral blood. All receptors derive from a human donor in a cohort sampled during active COVID-19.

This sequence joins TRBV5-1 and TRBJ2-1, with a tentative D call TRBD2 (5 bases). Germline assignment: CDR1 SGHRS and CDR2 YFSETQ. The CDR3 sequence is 15 residues long. With 1 base removed from V and 6 bases from J, the gap between germline ends came to 14 bases. The CDR3 coding sequence is TGCGCCAGCAGCTTGACCGTATCCGGGATCAATGAGCAGTTCTTC. This gives the protein CASSLTVSGINEQFF.

The chain has TRBV27 and TRBJ2-3; TRBD2 aligns across 14 bases. V lost 5 bases and J lost 5; bases outside the gene matches: 3. The CDR3 is made up of 15 amino acids. Per the germline V gene, CDR1 is MNHEY and CDR2 is SMNVEV (reference sequence). The CDR3 is CASSHGLAGGDTQYF. The CDR3 DNA sequence: TGTGCCAGCAGTCACGGACTAGCGGGAGGAGATACGCAGTATTTT.

CDR3 nucleotides: TGTGCCAGCAGTGAGGGGAGTTCCACGCAGTATTTT. It encodes CASSEGSSTQYF. This chain links TRBV2 with TRBJ2-3; D possibly corresponds to TRBD2 (5 bases). The CDR3 consists of 12 residues. Per germline, CDR1 SNHLY and CDR2 FYNNEI. V was clipped by 3 bases and J by 9 bases, with 10 bases between them.

This clone was detected a few times. This chain joins TRBV4-1 and TRBJ2-7, with a possible D match to TRBD1 (6 bases). V lost 0 bases to trimming and J lost 3 bases, with 12 bases between them. CDR1 is MGHRA and CDR2 is YSYEKL in the germline V gene. This CDR3 is built from 15 residues. The CDR3 sequence: CASSQDPGTHYEQYF. CDR3 nucleotide sequence: TGCGCCAGCAGCCAAGACCCCGGGACACACTACGAGCAGTACTTC.

There are a few counts of this clone. CDR3 nucleotide sequence: TGTGCCAGCAGTGACCTCCGCTATAGCAATCAGCCCCAGCATTTT. It is translated as CASSDLRYSNQPQHF. This rearrangement joins TRBV2 to TRBJ1-5; D remains unclear. This CDR3 contains 15 residues. V was shortened by 3 bases and J by 0 bases, with 9 bases between the two germline ends. Germline CDR1 SNHLY, CDR2 FYNNEI.

V and J are TRBV5-5 and TRBJ2-7; a weak D match, TRBD1 (5 bases). The V gene's germline CDR1 is SGHKS and CDR2 YYEKEE (reference sequence). The CDR3 has 12 residues. The V end lost 4 bases, the J end lost 4 bases, and 9 bases lay between the germline ends. The CDR3 region has the DNA TGTGCCAGCAGCCCAGGGATGTACGAGCAGTACTTC. Protein sequence: CASSPGMYEQYF. Full variable domain (rest looked up from reference TRBV5-5 and TRBJ2-7): DAGVTQSPTHLIKTRGQQVTLRCSPISGHKSVSWYQQVLGQGPQFIFQYYEKEERGRGNFPDRFSARQFPNYSSELNVNALLLGDSALYLCASSPGMYEQYFGPGTRLTVT.

The chain uses TRBV18 and TRBJ1-6, with 7 bases fitting TRBD1. Germline lookup yields CDR1 KGHSH and CDR2 LQKENI. The CDR3 loop spans 15 amino acids. The V gene end was trimmed by 6 bases and the J gene end by 6 bases; junction bases not matched to a gene: 8. The CDR3 is CASSPGTVLNSPLHF. The DNA for the CDR3 is TGTGCCAGCTCCCCTGGGACAGTTCTTAATTCACCCCTCCACTTT.

The chain links TRBV6-5 to TRBJ2-3; D is uncertain. This CDR3 is 15 amino acids long. CDR1 MNHEY and CDR2 SVGAGI come from the germline V gene. V was trimmed by 6 bases and J by 1 base, leaving 14 bases between them. The CDR3 nucleotides read TGTGCCAGCAGGCCCCGGTGGCAGGGCACAGATACGCAGTATTTT. The encoded protein is CASRPRWQGTDTQYF.

This clone turned up a few times. The rearrangement joins TRBV4-1 to TRBJ1-6; weak D call: TRBD1 (5 bases). The V and J ends lost 3 bases and 6 bases respectively, with 9 bases between them. The CDR3 runs 14 residues. The V gene's germline CDR1 is MGHRA and CDR2 YSYEKL. DNA for the CDR3: TGCGCCAGCAGCCACCTAGGGGCTAATTCACCCCTCCACTTT. It is translated as CASSHLGANSPLHF.

The gene calls are TRBV9 and TRBJ2-3, with D possibly being TRBD2 (7 bases). The germline V gene has CDR1 SGDLS and CDR2 YYNGEE. V lost 2 bases and J 2 bases, leaving 15 bases between the germline ends. This CDR3 is 16 amino acids long. In DNA form, the CDR3 reads TGTGCCAGCAGCGTCGCCGGGGGGCCCCCCACAGATACGCAGTATTTT. Translating it yields CASSVAGGPPTDTQYF.

J is TRBJ2-7 and V is TRBV10-2; possibly TRBD2 for D (5 bases). Trimming stripped 2 bases from V and 1 base from J, with 6 bases between. The length of the CDR3 is 13 residues. Germline loops: CDR1 WSHSY, CDR2 SAAADI. CDR3 region: CASSEGESYEQYF. The CDR3, as DNA: TGCGCCAGCAGTGAGGGGGAGTCCTACGAGCAGTACTTC.

The chain is built from TRBV19 and TRBJ2-1; tentatively, D is TRBD1 (6 bases). The CDR3 has 13 residues. The germline V gene has CDR1 LNHDA and CDR2 SQIVND (reference sequence). Trimming removed 5 bases at V and 6 bases at J, with 11 bases between. This CDR3 is CASSLTGGNEQFF. CDR3 in DNA: TGTGCCAGTAGTTTGACAGGAGGCAATGAGCAGTTCTTC.

The chain combines TRBV5-4 with TRBJ2-7, with 10 bases identical to TRBD1. The CDR3 runs 15 residues. Losses at the gene ends were 4 bases for V and 2 bases for J; bases not matched to a gene: 6. Germline V gene sequence: CDR1 SGHNT, CDR2 YYREEE (reference sequence). The DNA of the CDR3 is TGTGCCAGCAGCCCGGGGACAGGGGAAGCCTACGAGCAGTACTTC. As protein: CASSPGTGEAYEQYF.

The rearrangement links TRBV5-1 to TRBJ2-3; 9 nucleotides agree with TRBD2. CDR1 and CDR2 (germline): SGHRS, YFSETQ. The CDR3 contains 15 residues. J gave up 6 bases and V 0 bases, and 5 bases lay outside the gene matches. CDR3: CASSLGLAGRDTQYF. CDR3 DNA: TGCGCCAGCAGCTTGGGGCTAGCGGGACGCGATACGCAGTATTTT.

V usage is TRBV6-2 or TRBV6-3 and J usage is TRBJ2-1, with TRBD2 matching 8 bases. This CDR3 has 15 amino acids. The trim removed 7 bases at V and 4 bases at J, leaving 9 bases unmatched. Germline V gene data show CDR1 as MNHEY and CDR2 as SVGEGT. CDR3 protein: CASTPPGLEYNEQFF. The CDR3 nucleotides read TGTGCCAGCACCCCCCCGGGACTAGAGTACAATGAGCAGTTCTTC.

This chain joins TRBV7-9 and TRBJ2-1; TRBD2 matches 7 bases. The CDR3 contains 14 residues. Trimming cost V 5 bases and J 4 bases; bases outside gene matches: 5. The germline V gene encodes CDR1 SEHNR and CDR2 FQNEAQ (reference sequence). The DNA of the CDR3 is TGTGCCAGCAGCCATTCCGGGGGGTACAATGAGCAGTTCTTC. It translates to CASSHSGGYNEQFF.

V is TRBV11-2 and J is TRBJ2-5, with D possibly being TRBD2 (6 bases). There are 12 residues in the CDR3. Trimming took off 5 bases at V and 5 bases at J, with 9 bases between the two ends. CDR1 SGHAT and CDR2 FQNNGV come from the germline V gene. The CDR3 region has the DNA TGTGCCAGCAGCCCAGCGGGTGAGACCCAGTACTTC. Translated, it gives CASSPAGETQYF.

V usage is TRBV30 and J usage is TRBJ2-7; no reliable D call. The CDR3 is 15 amino acids. The germline V and J ends were trimmed by 2 bases and 2 bases, with 16 bases remaining between them. CDR1 is GTSNPN and CDR2 is SVGIG in the germline V gene (reference sequence). This chain's CDR3 is CAWSTSAAKPYEQYF. In nucleotides, the CDR3 is TGTGCCTGGAGTACGAGCGCAGCGAAGCCCTACGAGCAGTACTTC. Full variable domain (missing parts from reference TRBV30 and TRBJ2-7): SQTIHQWPATLVQPVGSPLSLECTVEGTSNPNLYWYRQAAGRGLQLLFYSVGIGQISSEVPQNLSASRPQDRQFILSSKKLLLSDSGFYLCAWSTSAAKPYEQYFGPGTRLTVT.

A single count supports this clone. The chain combines TRBV2 with TRBJ1-1; D gene uncertain. Trimming shortened V by 2 bases and J by 4 bases, and 14 bases separated the two germline ends. The germline gives CDR1 SNHLY, CDR2 FYNNEI. The CDR3 is 15 amino acids. For the CDR3, the DNA is TGTGCCAGCAGTGAATCCCAGGCTTTGAGCACTGAAGCTTTCTTT. Its translation: CASSESQALSTEAFF.

The chain recombines TRBV6-6 with TRBJ2-3, with 11 bases matching TRBD2. Trimming cost V 6 bases and J 5 bases; bases outside gene matches: 7. CDR1 MNHNY and CDR2 SVGAGI come from the germline V gene (reference sequence). The CDR3 is 15 residues long. The CDR3 loop is CASRPSGGRGDTQYF. CDR3 coding DNA: TGTGCCAGCAGGCCTAGCGGGGGGCGCGGAGATACGCAGTATTTT.

The rearrangement uses TRBV7-9 and TRBJ2-5; D gene uncertain. The CDR3 length is 12 residues. CDR1 and CDR2 from the germline V gene are SEHNR and FQNEAQ (reference sequence). V was shortened by 2 bases and J by 5 bases, with 6 bases between the two germline ends. CDR3 in amino acids: CASSLQAETQYF. In nucleotides, the CDR3 is TGTGCCAGCAGCTTACAGGCGGAGACCCAGTACTTC.

V usage is TRBV5-1 and J usage is TRBJ2-7; 9 bases line up with TRBD1. CDR3 length: 17 amino acids. Trimming took 3 bases from V and 2 from J; bases not matched to a gene: 12. Germline V gene lookup returns CDR1 SGHRS and CDR2 YFSETQ. This chain's CDR3 is CASSSRLTGGLTYEQYF. CDR3 nucleotides: TGCGCCAGCAGCTCCCGGTTGACAGGGGGTTTAACCTACGAGCAGTACTTC.

The V gene is TRBV2, the J gene TRBJ2-1, with D tentatively TRBD2 (6 bases). This CDR3 region has 17 residues. V was trimmed by 1 base and J by 7 bases, leaving 20 bases between them. Germline V gives CDR1 SNHLY, CDR2 FYNNEI. The CDR3 reads CASSEVVVGLPTNEQFF. CDR3 nucleotide sequence: TGTGCCAGCAGTGAAGTTGTGGTCGGACTACCTACGAATGAGCAGTTCTTC.

This chain links TRBV2 with TRBJ2-7, with D possibly matching TRBD1 (5 bases). Trimming took 6 bases from V and 6 from J, leaving 12 bases between them. The CDR3 is made up of 12 amino acids. Germline V gene sequence: CDR1 SNHLY, CDR2 FYNNEI. CDR3 sequence (DNA): TGTGCCAGCAGAACCCAGGGAATCGAGCAGTACTTC. Amino acids: CASRTQGIEQYF.

The chain recombines TRBV30 with TRBJ2-1; tentative D call: TRBD1 (6 bases). Between the trimmed V and J ends, which lost 2 bases and 4 bases, there was a span of 12 bases. The CDR3 loop spans 14 amino acids. The germline gives CDR1 GTSNPN, CDR2 SVGIG (reference sequence). DNA for the CDR3: TGTGCCTGGAGTTACACGACAGGTTACAATGAGCAGTTCTTC. This translates into CAWSYTTGYNEQFF. Together with reference TRBV30 and TRBJ2-1, the CDR3 gives the full variable domain: SQTIHQWPATLVQPVGSPLSLECTVEGTSNPNLYWYRQAAGRGLQLLFYSVGIGQISSEVPQNLSASRPQDRQFILSSKKLLLSDSGFYLCAWSYTTGYNEQFFGPGTRLTVL.

The chain uses TRBV19 and TRBJ2-2, with 8 bases that match TRBD2. This CDR3 contains 14 residues. V shed 6 bases, J shed 7 bases, and the junction held 7 bases outside the gene matches. Germline V gene data show CDR1 as LNHDA and CDR2 as SQIVND (reference sequence). The CDR3 region has the DNA TGTGCCAGTAGGACCGGGACTAGTGTCGGGGAGCTGTTTTTT. It translates to CASRTGTSVGELFF.

The chain carries TRBV4-1 and TRBJ2-1; 8 nucleotides line up with TRBD2. The CDR3 has 17 amino acids. J was trimmed by 4 bases and V by 0 bases; bases with no gene match: 8. Germline CDR1 and CDR2: MGHRA and YSYEKL. The CDR3 DNA is TGCGCCAGCAGCCAAGATCTCCGGGAGGGCCAATACAATGAGCAGTTCTTC. This translates into CASSQDLREGQYNEQFF.